The clone carrying this TCR beta chain was recorded many times. What it binds is unknown. TCRdb re-called the 5' RACE reads with MiXCR, one entry per CDR3 protein. The sample has approximately 250,000 distinct CDR3 sequences, 20% to 30% seen once. The data originate from a study of CD8 T cells in ankylosing spondylitis. Study results and caveats: A TCR beta motif of about eight highly homologous variants appeared characteristic of ankylosing spondylitis blood. Reportedly, disease-linked clones are significantly enriched in ankylosing spondylitis patients' matched synovial fluid.

The CDR3 contains 15 residues. The germline V gene encodes CDR1 DFQATT and CDR2 SNEGSKA (reference sequence). V was trimmed by 6 bases and J by 4 bases, leaving 21 bases between them. Input material: blood, either unsorted or a sorted T cell fraction (not recorded which). V is TRBV20-1 and J is TRBJ1-2, with a weak D call TRBD1 (5 bases). The clonotype comes from a male donor with ankylosing spondylitis or in good health (not recorded which). As DNA, the CDR3 is TGCAGTGCCAAGAGAGGGACGGACCTGGGCTATGGCTACACCTTC. Translation gives CSAKRGTDLGYGYTF.